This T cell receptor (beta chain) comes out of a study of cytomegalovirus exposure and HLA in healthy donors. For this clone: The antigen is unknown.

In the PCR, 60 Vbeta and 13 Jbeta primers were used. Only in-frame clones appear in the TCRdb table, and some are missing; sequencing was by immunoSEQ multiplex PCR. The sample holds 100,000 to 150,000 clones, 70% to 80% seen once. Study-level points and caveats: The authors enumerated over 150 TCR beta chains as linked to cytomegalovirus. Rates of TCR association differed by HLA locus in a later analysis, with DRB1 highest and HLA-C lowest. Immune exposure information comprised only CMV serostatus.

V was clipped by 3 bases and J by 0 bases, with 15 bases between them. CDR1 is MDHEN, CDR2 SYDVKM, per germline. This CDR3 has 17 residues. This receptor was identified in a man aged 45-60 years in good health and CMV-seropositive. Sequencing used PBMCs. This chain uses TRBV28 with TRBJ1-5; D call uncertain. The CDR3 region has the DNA TGTGCCAGCAGTTTTCCCGACATATTCCTTAGCAATCAGCCCCAGCATTTT. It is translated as CASSFPDIFLSNQPQHF.